The 24 T cell receptor beta chains listed next were all sequenced from one sample in a study of blood T cell repertoires in COVID-19. Some clones are missing from TCRdb's copy, which holds only in-frame ones; the method was immunoSEQ multiplex PCR. The repertoire holds 210,000 or so clones, with about four fifths as singletons. Specimen: peripheral blood. These receptors originate from a woman between 35 and 50 years old with acute or convalescent COVID-19.

This rearrangement joins TRBV29-1 to TRBJ2-4, with 7 bases fitting TRBD1. The CDR3 has 17 residues. J gave up 3 bases and V 1 base, and 12 bases lay outside the gene matches. Germline values: CDR1 SQVTM, CDR2 ANQGSEA. CDR3 sequence reads: CSVEAYHRGVGKNIQYF. In DNA, the CDR3 is TGCAGCGTTGAAGCTTACCACAGGGGCGTGGGCAAAAACATTCAGTACTTC.

J is TRBJ2-1 and V is TRBV7-2; TRBD1 is a possible D gene (5 bases). The V gene's germline CDR1 is SGHTA and CDR2 FQGNSA. There are 15 residues in the CDR3. The V gene lost 5 bases and the J gene lost 0 bases, with 11 bases spanning the gap. CDR3 in amino acids: CASSTDKSSYNEQFF. The CDR3 DNA is TGTGCCAGCAGCACGGACAAGAGCTCCTACAATGAGCAGTTCTTC.

V gene TRBV14 combines with J gene TRBJ2-7, with 8 bases fitting TRBD2. Trimming cost V 1 base and J 7 bases; bases outside gene matches: 12. CDR3 length equals 16 residues. Germline V gene lookup returns CDR1 SGHDN and CDR2 FVKESK. The CDR3 loop reads CASSQGGVAGPFEQYF. CDR3 in DNA: TGTGCCAGCAGCCAAGGGGGGGTAGCGGGGCCTTTTGAGCAGTACTTC. Variable domain in full (rest from reference TRBV14 and TRBJ2-7): EAGVTQFPSHSVIEKGQTVTLRCDPISGHDNLYWYRRVMGKEIKFLLHFVKESKQDESGMPNNRFLAERTGGTYSTLKVQPAELEDSGVYFCASSQGGVAGPFEQYFGPGTRLTVT.

This chain links TRBV30 with TRBJ2-7; weak D call: TRBD1 (6 bases). Germline V lookup: CDR1 GTSNPN, CDR2 SVGIG (reference sequence). The CDR3 sequence is 14 residues long. Trimming cost V 6 bases and J 3 bases, with 18 bases left between them. The CDR3 DNA reads TGTGCCTGTTATTCCCGAGGGGGAATCTACGAGCAGTACTTC. Translation gives CACYSRGGIYEQYF.

This clone was counted a few times. This chain links TRBV18 with TRBJ1-2; TRBD1 matches at 10 bases. There are 14 residues in the CDR3. Losses at the gene ends were 3 bases for V and 3 bases for J; bases not matched to a gene: 1. CDR1 is KGHSH, CDR2 LQKENI, per germline. The CDR3: CASSPGTGDYGYTF. CDR3 in DNA: TGTGCCAGCTCACCGGGGACAGGGGACTATGGCTACACCTTC.

This clone was recorded once. This sequence joins TRBV5-6 and TRBJ2-2, with D tentatively TRBD2 (7 bases). The CDR3 runs to 15 residues. Germline CDR1 is SGHDT and CDR2 is YYEEEE. V was pared by 6 bases and J by 7 bases, with 19 bases between. The CDR3, as DNA: TGTGCCAGCACCCGGTTTGGGGGGGGCAGCGGGGAGCTGTTTTTT. Translation gives CASTRFGGGSGELFF.

V and J are TRBV24-1 and TRBJ2-1; D is perhaps TRBD1 (6 bases). The CDR3 sequence is 15 residues long. Germline V gene sequence: CDR1 KGHDR, CDR2 SFDVKD. Trimming removed 6 bases at V and 2 bases at J, with 13 bases between. The CDR3 reads CATSRETGTYNEQFF. In DNA form, the CDR3 reads TGTGCCACCAGTCGAGAGACAGGAACCTACAATGAGCAGTTCTTC.

The gene calls are TRBV5-1 and TRBJ2-3, with D maybe TRBD1 (6 bases). Germline V gives CDR1 SGHRS, CDR2 YFSETQ. The CDR3 extends over 17 amino acids. V was pared by 1 base and J by 0 bases, with 15 bases between. CDR3 nucleotides: TGCGCCAGCAGCTTGACAGGGAGCCTCTCTAGCACAGATACGCAGTATTTT. Translating gives CASSLTGSLSSTDTQYF.

The rearrangement links TRBV4-1 to TRBJ2-7; D ambiguous. The V gene lost 0 bases and the J gene lost 3 bases, with 6 bases spanning the gap. Germline assignment: CDR1 MGHRA and CDR2 YSYEKL. This CDR3 is 13 amino acids long. The CDR3 DNA reads as TGCGCCAGCAGCCAAGAGACAAACTACGAGCAGTACTTC. This codes for CASSQETNYEQYF.

J is TRBJ2-3 and V is TRBV6-1; no definite D call. The CDR3 is 14 amino acids. Looked up from germline, CDR1 is MNHNS and CDR2 is SASEGT. V shed 3 bases and J shed 3 bases, with 10 bases lying between them. The CDR3 sequence: CASSEWVTTDTQYF. As DNA, the CDR3 is TGTGCCAGCAGTGAGTGGGTGACAACAGATACGCAGTATTTT.

The rearrangement joins TRBV9 to TRBJ1-1; 10 bases are shared with TRBD1. The germline CDR1 and CDR2 sequences are SGDLS and YYNGEE. This CDR3 region has 15 residues. The V segment lost 3 bases and the J segment 1 base; nucleotides outside the gene matches: 3. For the CDR3, the DNA is TGTGCCAGCAGCGGGGACAGGGGACCGAACACTGAAGCTTTCTTT. Its translation is CASSGDRGPNTEAFF.

This clone was detected once. The chain links TRBV7-6 to TRBJ2-7; 10 bases fit TRBD1. The CDR3 length is 18 residues. Losses at the gene ends were 5 bases for V and 3 bases for J; bases not matched to a gene: 16. Germline loops: CDR1 SGHVS, CDR2 FNYEAQ. DNA for the CDR3: TGTGCCAGCAGCAGAGTTTATGGTGGTGGACAGGGGGGCTACGAGCAGTACTTC. This codes for CASSRVYGGGQGGYEQYF.

The chain links TRBV30 to TRBJ1-1; 7 bases align to TRBD1. The CDR3 sequence is 15 residues long. After removal of 2 bases from V and 0 bases from J, the junction contained 6 bases not matched to a gene. Germline V gene lookup returns CDR1 GTSNPN and CDR2 SVGIG (reference sequence). The CDR3 here is CAWSTWGQMNTEAFF. DNA of the CDR3: TGTGCCTGGAGTACCTGGGGACAGATGAACACTGAAGCTTTCTTT.

The genes are TRBV5-6 and TRBJ2-5; 9 nucleotides match TRBD1. The CDR3 is made up of 14 amino acids. The germline gives CDR1 SGHDT, CDR2 YYEEEE. After removal of 4 bases from V and 7 bases from J, the junction contained 8 bases not matched to a gene. CDR3 DNA: TGTGCCAGCAGCACAATGGACAGGGGAGGGACCCAGTACTTC. It translates to CASSTMDRGGTQYF.

V gene TRBV7-2 combines with J gene TRBJ2-5, with D possibly TRBD2 on 6 matching bases. Germline loops: CDR1 SGHTA, CDR2 FQGNSA. The CDR3 sequence is 15 residues long. With 6 bases removed from V and 5 bases from J, the gap between germline ends came to 19 bases. In DNA form, the CDR3 reads TGTGCCAGCAGTCCAGAGGGCCGGGACTGGGAGACCCAGTACTTC. Translation: CASSPEGRDWETQYF.

The CDR3 loop reads CASSAGPRGSPLHF. The DNA of the CDR3 is TGTGCCAGCAGTGCCGGCCCGAGAGGTTCACCCCTCCACTTT. The J gene is TRBJ1-6, the V gene TRBV2; D is ambiguous. CDR1 is SNHLY and CDR2 is FYNNEI in the germline V gene. Between the trimmed V and J ends, which lost 4 bases and 9 bases, there was a span of 13 bases. The CDR3 loop spans 14 amino acids.

This clone appeared a single time. This CDR3 is also generated by other DNA sequences in the sample. The chain uses TRBV7-2 and TRBJ2-3; TRBD2 aligns across 8 bases. Germline-derived CDR1 and CDR2 are SGHTA and FQGNSA. J was trimmed by 4 bases and V by 5 bases; bases with no gene match: 5. The CDR3 contains 14 residues. CDR3 sequence (DNA): TGTGCCAGCAGCCTTGGACTAGCTCCAGATACGCAGTATTTT. As protein: CASSLGLAPDTQYF. The full variable domain, with the rest looked up from reference TRBV7-2 and TRBJ2-3, is GAGVSQSPSNKVTEKGKDVELRCDPISGHTALYWYRQSLGQGLEFLIYFQGNSAPDKSGLPSDRFSAERTGGSVSTLTIQRTQQEDSAVYLCASSLGLAPDTQYFGPGTRLTVL.

The chain joins TRBV7-6 to TRBJ2-7, with 12 bases lining up with TRBD2. The CDR3 has 15 amino acids. Germline V gives CDR1 SGHVS, CDR2 FNYEAQ. V lost 4 bases to trimming and J lost 5 bases; unmatched junction nucleotides: 6. Written as DNA, the CDR3 is TGTGCCAGCAGCTCCCCTAGCGGGGGGGCCGACGAGCAGTACTTC. Its translation: CASSSPSGGADEQYF. The full variable domain, rest sourced from reference TRBV7-6 and TRBJ2-7, is GAGVSQSPRYKVTKRGQDVALRCDPISGHVSLYWYRQALGQGPEFLTYFNYEAQQDKSGLPNDRFSAERPEGSISTLTIQRTEQRDSAMYRCASSSPSGGADEQYFGPGTRLTVT.

The chain joins TRBV18 to TRBJ2-5; TRBD1 agrees at 8 bases. The CDR3 is 14 residues long. V shed 8 bases and J 3 bases; nucleotides not matched to a gene: 8. Germline V gene data show CDR1 as KGHSH and CDR2 as LQKENI. This CDR3 is CASIQDRDKETQYF. CDR3 nucleotide sequence: TGTGCCAGCATACAGGACAGGGACAAAGAGACCCAGTACTTC.

This clone was counted at least ten times. The chain couples TRBV29-1 to TRBJ1-1, with D hard to call. The CDR3 contains 11 residues. The V end lost 7 bases, the J end lost 1 base, and 7 bases lay between the germline ends. Per germline, CDR1 SQVTM and CDR2 ANQGSEA. The CDR3 reads CSARQNTEAFF. CDR3 DNA: TGCAGCGCCAGACAGAACACTGAAGCTTTCTTT.

The chain combines TRBV5-1 with TRBJ1-4; 8 nucleotides line up with TRBD1. V was pared by 4 bases and J by 8 bases, with 7 bases of the junction left unmatched. Germline lookup yields CDR1 SGHRS and CDR2 YFSETQ. The CDR3 loop spans 14 amino acids. DNA for the CDR3: TGCGCCAGCAGCGAGGGACAGGACTACGAAAAACTGTTTTTT. Protein: CASSEGQDYEKLFF. The full variable domain, its missing parts supplied by reference TRBV5-1 and TRBJ1-4, is KAGVTQTPRYLIKTRGQQVTLSCSPISGHRSVSWYQQTPGQGLQFLFEYFSETQRNKGNFPGRFSGRQFSNSRSEMNVSTLELGDSALYLCASSEGQDYEKLFFGSGTQLSVL.

CDR3 bases: TGTGCCAGCAGTGCTAGCGGGGGGCTTGGTGAGCAGTTCTTC. Translated: CASSASGGLGEQFF. The chain joins TRBV7-3 to TRBJ2-1, with 11 bases lining up with TRBD2. J lost 9 bases, V lost 6 bases, and 7 bases had no gene match. Germline CDR1 reads SGHTA; CDR2 reads FQGTGA. CDR3 size: 14 residues.

V usage is TRBV11-2 and J usage is TRBJ2-2; no firm D call. Per germline, CDR1 SGHAT and CDR2 FQNNGV. The CDR3 loop spans 13 amino acids. V lost 2 bases, J lost 4 bases, and 5 bases lay in between. The CDR3 loop is CASSLRVTGELFF. In DNA, the CDR3 is TGTGCCAGCAGCTTACGTGTCACCGGGGAGCTGTTTTTT.

The chain couples TRBV6-1 to TRBJ2-7, with 9 nucleotides matching TRBD2. CDR3 length equals 17 residues. Trimming at V came to 4 bases and at J to 4 bases, leaving 14 bases not matched to a gene. The germline V gene has CDR1 MNHNS and CDR2 SASEGT. In DNA form, the CDR3 reads TGTGCCAGCAGTGGAGGGGTTAGCGGGAGTCAAAGGTACGAGCAGTACTTC. Residues: CASSGGVSGSQRYEQYF.